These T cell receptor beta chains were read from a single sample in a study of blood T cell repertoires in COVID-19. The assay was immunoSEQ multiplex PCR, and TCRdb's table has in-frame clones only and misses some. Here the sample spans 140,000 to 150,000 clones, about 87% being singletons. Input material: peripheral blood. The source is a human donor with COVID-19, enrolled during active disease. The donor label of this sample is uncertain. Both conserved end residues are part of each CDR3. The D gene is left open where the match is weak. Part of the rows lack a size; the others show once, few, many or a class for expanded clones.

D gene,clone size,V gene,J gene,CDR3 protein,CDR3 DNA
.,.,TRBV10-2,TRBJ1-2,CASSESSRQSTYGYTF,TGCGCCAGCAGTGAGTCAAGTAGACAGTCCACCTATGGCTACACCTTC
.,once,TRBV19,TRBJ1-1,CASSIEAGPPAEAFF,TGTGCCAGTAGTATAGAGGCAGGGCCTCCCGCTGAAGCTTTCTTT
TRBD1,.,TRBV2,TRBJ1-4,CASSIQGEIEKLFF,TGTGCCAGCAGCATCCAGGGGGAGATTGAAAAACTGTTTTTT
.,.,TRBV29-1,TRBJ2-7,CSVEGASYEQYF,TGCAGCGTTGAAGGGGCATCCTACGAGCAGTACTTC
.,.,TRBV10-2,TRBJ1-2,CASSPSRGSGGYTF,TGCGCCAGCAGTCCCTCCCGGGGGAGCGGTGGCTACACCTTC
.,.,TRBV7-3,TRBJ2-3,CASSRGYSDTQYF,TGTGCCAGCAGCAGGGGTTATTCAGATACGCAGTATTTT
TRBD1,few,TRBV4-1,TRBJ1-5,CASSQLLRTGAFHQPQHF,TGCGCCAGCAGCCAACTACTAAGGACAGGGGCTTTCCATCAGCCCCAGCATTTT
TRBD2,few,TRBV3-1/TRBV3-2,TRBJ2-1,CASSPRTSLNNEQFF,TGTGCCAGCAGCCCCCGGACTAGCCTAAACAATGAGCAGTTCTTC
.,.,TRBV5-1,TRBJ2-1,CASSPGDGSSYNEQFF,TGCGCCAGCAGCCCGGGGGACGGGAGCTCCTACAATGAGCAGTTCTTC
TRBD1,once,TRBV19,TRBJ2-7,CASSPWTGGAIAYEQYF,TGTGCCAGTAGTCCCTGGACAGGGGGCGCCATAGCCTACGAGCAGTACTTC
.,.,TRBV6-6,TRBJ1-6,CASSYSIYPASSPLHF,TGTGCCAGCAGTTACTCGATTTATCCGGCTAGTTCACCCCTCCACTTT
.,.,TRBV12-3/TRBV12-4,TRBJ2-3,CASTPADTQYF,TGTGCCAGCACCCCCGCAGATACGCAGTATTTT
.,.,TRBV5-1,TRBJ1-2,CASSENQGSGNYGYTF,TGCGCCAGCAGCGAAAATCAGGGGTCTGGTAACTATGGCTACACCTTC
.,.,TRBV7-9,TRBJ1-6,CASSPGGLGSPLHF,TGTGCCAGCAGCCCGGGGGGGCTTGGTTCACCCCTCCACTTT
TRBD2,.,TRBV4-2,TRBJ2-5,CASSQDWTSGAQETQYF,TGTGCCAGCAGCCAAGATTGGACTAGCGGGGCGCAAGAGACCCAGTACTTC
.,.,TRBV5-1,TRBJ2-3,CASSLEPRVDTQYF,TGCGCCAGCAGCTTGGAACCCCGCGTGGATACGCAGTATTTT
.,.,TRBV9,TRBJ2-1,CASSVATGSYNEQFF,TGTGCCAGCAGCGTAGCTACAGGCTCCTACAATGAGCAGTTCTTC
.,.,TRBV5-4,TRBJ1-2,CASSLSEGAGYTF,TGTGCCAGCAGCCTCTCCGAAGGGGCTGGCTACACCTTC
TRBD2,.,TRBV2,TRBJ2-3,CASSDTLAGTDTQYF,TGTGCCAGCAGTGATACGCTAGCGGGGACAGATACGCAGTATTTT
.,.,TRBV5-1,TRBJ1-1,CASFLTEMNTEAFF,TGCGCCAGCTTTTTGACAGAGATGAACACTGAAGCTTTCTTT
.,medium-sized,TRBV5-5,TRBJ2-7,CASSLFSGVSYEQYF,TGTGCCAGCAGCTTGTTCTCCGGGGTGAGCTACGAGCAGTACTTC
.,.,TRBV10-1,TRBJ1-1,CASSAYSGVVNTEAFF,TGCGCCAGCAGTGCGTATTCCGGAGTGGTGAACACTGAAGCTTTCTTT